Listed here are 4 T cell receptor beta chains from one sample, sequenced in a study of blood T cell repertoires in COVID-19. Assay: immunoSEQ multiplex PCR; the TCRdb copy retains only in-frame clones and omits some. Of 200,000 to 300,000 clones detected, nearly 95% appear once; the ten largest clones hold over 0.65%. Sequenced: peripheral blood. The receptors here all came from a man aged 25 to 40 with COVID-19, enrolled during active disease.

For the CDR3, the DNA is TGCGCCAGCAGCTTGGCCGCCAGTAGCGGGGTGAACACCGGGGAGCTGTTTTTT. Translating it yields CASSLAASSGVNTGELFF. The V and J genes are TRBV5-1 and TRBJ2-2; 8 nucleotides align to TRBD2. The length of the CDR3 is 18 residues. Losses at the gene ends were 0 bases for V and 1 base for J; bases not matched to a gene: 8. The V gene's germline CDR1 is SGHRS and CDR2 YFSETQ.

The V gene is TRBV18, the J gene TRBJ1-2; D remains unclear. Trimming stripped 5 bases from V and 4 bases from J, with 11 bases between. Germline CDR1 is KGHSH and CDR2 is LQKENI. The CDR3 sequence is 13 residues long. CDR3 sequence (DNA): TGTGCCAGCTCATTTGAACAATTCTATGGCTACACCTTC. Translated, it gives CASSFEQFYGYTF.

The V and J genes are TRBV5-1 and TRBJ1-2, with TRBD1 matching over 7 bases. Trimming removed 4 bases from V and 10 bases from J; junction bases left unmatched: 13. The CDR3 extends over 14 amino acids. Germline lookup yields CDR1 SGHRS and CDR2 YFSETQ. The CDR3 sequence is CASSRDSRGSIYTF. The CDR3 nucleotides are TGCGCCAGCAGCAGGGACAGCCGGGGGAGTATCTACACCTTC.

This clone was observed a few times. The chain is built from TRBV4-2 and TRBJ1-1; D is ambiguous. Germline CDR1 LGHNA, CDR2 YNFKEQ. V lost 7 bases, J lost 1 base, and 19 bases lay in between. The length of the CDR3 is 16 residues. In DNA, the CDR3 is TGTGCCAGCATCCCCACGAGAGACTCCTGGAACACTGAAGCTTTCTTT. Translation gives CASIPTRDSWNTEAFF.